These 32 T cell receptor beta chains share one sample of origin, sequenced in a study of blood T cell repertoires in COVID-19. Using immunoSEQ multiplex PCR, the repertoire was profiled, and TCRdb retains in-frame clones only, with some absent. Found here are a few hundred thousand clones, 85% of them singletons; the top ten hold approximately 3.7%. Sample: peripheral blood. The receptors here all came from a woman between 18 and 29 years old with acute or convalescent COVID-19.

This clone was counted a few times. The gene calls are TRBV28 and TRBJ1-2; no clear D. The CDR3 runs to 13 residues. Trimming stripped 11 bases from V and 5 bases from J, with 18 bases between. Germline-derived CDR1 and CDR2 are MDHEN and SYDVKM. The CDR3 spells CASADRTTYGYTF. The CDR3 DNA reads as TGTGCCTCCGCGGACCGGACTACTTATGGCTACACCTTC.

J is TRBJ1-2 and V is TRBV19, with D possibly TRBD1 on 5 matching bases. The CDR3 runs 13 residues. V was trimmed by 6 bases and J by 0 bases, leaving 8 bases between them. Germline V lookup: CDR1 LNHDA, CDR2 SQIVND (reference sequence). CDR3 residues: CASRQGTNYGYTF. The DNA for the CDR3 is TGTGCCAGTAGGCAGGGAACTAACTATGGCTACACCTTC.

This chain joins TRBV19 and TRBJ1-5; D call uncertain. V was shortened by 7 bases and J by 5 bases, with 6 bases between the two germline ends. Germline CDR1 is LNHDA and CDR2 is SQIVND (reference sequence). This CDR3 contains 11 residues. This CDR3 is CASTRDQPQHF. CDR3 in DNA: TGTGCCAGTACCCGGGATCAGCCCCAGCATTTT.

This CDR3 is CSASGGINTDTQYF. In nucleotides, the CDR3 is TGCAGTGCTAGTGGAGGGATTAACACAGATACGCAGTATTTT. This chain connects TRBV20-1 to TRBJ2-3; perhaps TRBD2 as D (6 bases). This CDR3 is built from 14 residues. The V and J ends lost 3 bases and 2 bases respectively, with 12 bases between them. The germline CDR1 and CDR2 sequences are DFQATT and SNEGSKA (reference sequence).

This chain joins TRBV5-4 and TRBJ2-2; TRBD2 might be the D (6 bases). Trimming took off 0 bases at V and 7 bases at J, with 13 bases between the two ends. This CDR3 contains 15 residues. CDR1 is SGHNT, CDR2 YYREEE, per germline (reference sequence). CDR3 sequence reads: CASSLGGDPGGELFF. As DNA, the CDR3 is TGTGCCAGCAGCTTGGGCGGGGATCCTGGCGGGGAGCTGTTTTTT.

The rearrangement links TRBV24-1 to TRBJ1-2; 10 nucleotides agree with TRBD1. CDR3 length: 15 residues. The J segment lost 5 bases and the V segment lost 4 bases, leaving 6 bases of the junction unmatched. The V gene's germline CDR1 is KGHDR and CDR2 SFDVKD. CDR3 nucleotide sequence: TGTGCCACCAGTGACCGGGACAGGGGATGGTATGGCTACACCTTC. Its protein product is CATSDRDRGWYGYTF.

The rearrangement links TRBV4-1 to TRBJ1-2; no clear D gene. Germline-derived CDR1 and CDR2 are MGHRA and YSYEKL. Trimming pared 3 bases from V and 8 bases from J, leaving 13 bases between. The CDR3 loop spans 13 amino acids. CDR3 amino acids: CASSQVNSWGYTF. As DNA, the CDR3 is TGCGCCAGCAGCCAGGTGAACAGTTGGGGCTACACCTTC.

The CDR3 here is CAIRTGDSYEQYF. The CDR3 DNA is TGTGCCATCCGGACAGGGGACTCCTACGAGCAGTACTTC. The V and J genes are TRBV10-3 and TRBJ2-7; TRBD1 matches at 9 bases. From germline, CDR1 is ENHRY and CDR2 SYGVKD. After removal of 8 bases from V and 0 bases from J, the junction contained 2 bases not matched to a gene. This CDR3 has 13 amino acids.

This clone was recorded only once. This chain uses TRBV25-1 with TRBJ2-2, with D possibly TRBD1 on 6 matching bases. V was pared by 8 bases and J by 8 bases, with 15 bases between. Germline lookup yields CDR1 MGHDK and CDR2 SYGVNS. CDR3 size: 13 residues. The CDR3 DNA reads as TGTGCCAGCGGACCTACAGGGAGAGGGGAGCTGTTTTTT. This codes for CASGPTGRGELFF.

V is TRBV9 and J is TRBJ1-2, with 8 bases lining up with TRBD1. This CDR3 is built from 15 residues. Germline V gene lookup returns CDR1 SGDLS and CDR2 YYNGEE. V lost 4 bases to trimming and J lost 1 base; unmatched junction nucleotides: 6. Here the CDR3 reads CASSPRTGINYGYTF. The CDR3 DNA reads TGTGCCAGCAGCCCCCGGACAGGGATTAACTATGGCTACACCTTC.

The chain couples TRBV7-3 to TRBJ2-2, with 7 bases matching TRBD2. Germline-derived CDR1 and CDR2 are SGHTA and FQGTGA. CDR3 size: 14 residues. With V trimmed by 5 bases and J by 5 bases, 5 bases remained unmatched. The CDR3 region has the DNA TGTGCCAGCAGCCCGGACGGGGGGACCGGGGAGCTGTTTTTT. This encodes CASSPDGGTGELFF. The complete variable domain, with remaining parts taken from reference TRBV7-3 and TRBJ2-2, reads GAGVSQTPSNKVTEKGKYVELRCDPISGHTALYWYRQSLGQGPEFLIYFQGTGAADDSGLPNDRFFAVRPEGSVSTLKIQRTERGDSAVYLCASSPDGGTGELFFGEGSRLTVL.

Of note for this clone: This specimen includes other DNA sequences encoding the same CDR3. J is TRBJ2-5 and V is TRBV20-1; D is unresolved. CDR1 is DFQATT and CDR2 is SNEGSKA in the germline V gene (reference sequence). CDR3 length: 11 residues. V lost 5 bases, J lost 1 base, and 5 bases lay in between. This CDR3 is CSASLQETQYF. CDR3 sequence (DNA): TGCAGTGCTTCACTCCAAGAGACCCAGTACTTC.

This chain connects TRBV5-1 to TRBJ2-2; 10 positions agree with TRBD2. CDR1 is SGHRS and CDR2 is YFSETQ in the germline V gene. The CDR3 consists of 16 residues. The J segment lost 4 bases and the V segment lost 2 bases, leaving 5 bases of the junction unmatched. The CDR3 here is CASSFLAGGLTGELFF. DNA of the CDR3: TGCGCCAGCAGCTTCTTAGCGGGGGGCCTCACCGGGGAGCTGTTTTTT.

The CDR3 spells CATLPRERHGYTF. Here the CDR3 DNA reads TGTGCCACCCTCCCGAGGGAAAGGCATGGCTACACCTTC. The chain is built from TRBV19 and TRBJ1-2, with D unresolved. This CDR3 has 13 residues. Germline CDR1 LNHDA, CDR2 SQIVND (reference sequence). Trimming shortened V by 10 bases and J by 6 bases, and 18 bases separated the two germline ends.

This clone was counted ten times or more. The chain links TRBV28 to TRBJ1-3, with D unresolved. V lost 5 bases and J 0 bases, leaving 11 bases between the germline ends. CDR1 is MDHEN, CDR2 SYDVKM, per germline. CDR3 length equals 15 residues. The CDR3 reads CASSPTQLSGNTIYF. The DNA of the CDR3 is TGTGCCAGCAGTCCCACACAGCTCTCTGGAAACACCATATATTTT.

A few counts support this clone. V usage is TRBV9 and J usage is TRBJ2-3; the D gene is possibly TRBD2 (6 bases). Germline CDR1 SGDLS, CDR2 YYNGEE. The germline V and J ends were trimmed by 0 bases and 2 bases, with 7 bases remaining between them. CDR3 size: 14 residues. CDR3 sequence: CASSVAGATDTQYF. The CDR3 DNA reads TGTGCCAGCAGCGTAGCGGGAGCCACAGATACGCAGTATTTT.

The chain has TRBV2 and TRBJ2-1, with D maybe TRBD2 (5 bases). The CDR3 has 12 residues. In germline, CDR1 is SNHLY, CDR2 FYNNEI. V shed 6 bases and J shed 9 bases, with 12 bases lying between them. The CDR3 nucleotides read TGTGCCAGCAGAGCCGCCGAGGGTGAGCAGTTCTTC. Protein: CASRAAEGEQFF. The full variable domain, its missing parts supplied by reference TRBV2 and TRBJ2-1, is EPEVTQTPSHQVTQMGQEVILRCVPISNHLYFYWYRQILGQKVEFLVSFYNNEISEKSEIFDDQFSVERPDGSNFTLKIRSTKLEDSAMYFCASRAAEGEQFFGPGTRLTVL.

The chain recombines TRBV9 with TRBJ1-2; 7 bases are a match to TRBD1. The CDR3 spans 14 residues. J lost 3 bases, V lost 7 bases, and 9 bases had no gene match. Germline V gene sequence: CDR1 SGDLS, CDR2 YYNGEE. The CDR3 is CASGGAQGDYGYTF. The CDR3 coding sequence is TGTGCCAGCGGTGGTGCCCAGGGGGACTATGGCTACACCTTC.

Written as DNA, the CDR3 is TGTGCCAGCAGTTACATAGGTCAGGCCCAAGCTTTCTTT. As protein: CASSYIGQAQAFF. The V call is TRBV6-5, the J call TRBJ1-1; D is unresolved. This CDR3 has 13 amino acids. Germline assignment: CDR1 MNHEY and CDR2 SVGAGI. V gave up 2 bases and J gave up 9 bases, with 13 bases separating them.

This sequence joins TRBV19 and TRBJ2-1; 14 bases agree with TRBD2. The V and J ends lost 5 bases and 3 bases, in that order; junction bases with no gene match: 9. The CDR3 has 18 amino acids. Germline V gene data show CDR1 as LNHDA and CDR2 as SQIVND (reference sequence). CDR3 coding DNA: TGTGCCAGTAGTGTTTCCGGGACTAGCGGGAGCGGCTACAATGAGCAGTTCTTC. The encoded protein is CASSVSGTSGSGYNEQFF. Complete variable domain (other parts from reference TRBV19 and TRBJ2-1): DGGITQSPKYLFRKEGQNVTLSCEQNLNHDAMYWYRQDPGQGLRLIYYSQIVNDFQKGDIAEGYSVSREKKESFPLTVTSAQKNPTAFYLCASSVSGTSGSGYNEQFFGPGTRLTVL.

Comment on this clone: A junction boundary mismatches the germline segment, possibly from a read error. The chain joins TRBV5-4 to TRBJ1-2; no definite D call. Germline V gene lookup returns CDR1 SGHNT and CDR2 YYREEE (reference sequence). The CDR3 has 10 residues. The CDR3 region has the DNA TGTGTCAGCGGAGGGAATGGCTACACCTTC. This gives the protein CVSGGNGYTF.

The CDR3 is CASKPTGTQYF. The DNA of the CDR3 is TGTGCCAGCAAACCTACAGGAACCCAGTACTTC. The V gene is TRBV6-5, the J gene TRBJ2-5, with D possibly TRBD1 on 5 matching bases. This CDR3 is 11 amino acids long. Trimming took off 7 bases at V and 8 bases at J, with 11 bases between the two ends. The germline V gene has CDR1 MNHEY and CDR2 SVGAGI.

This clone was seen a handful of times. V is TRBV6-5 and J is TRBJ2-1; D is perhaps TRBD2 (5 bases). From germline, CDR1 is MNHEY and CDR2 SVGAGI. The CDR3 sequence is 11 residues long. Trimming stripped 6 bases from V and 9 bases from J, with 9 bases between. This CDR3 reads CASSLRGEQFF. CDR3 bases: TGTGCCAGCAGCCTCCGGGGTGAGCAGTTCTTC.

This clone was detected once. V usage is TRBV28 and J usage is TRBJ2-2; 8 bases align to TRBD2. Germline values: CDR1 MDHEN, CDR2 SYDVKM. This CDR3 has 15 residues. V gave up 3 bases and J gave up 3 bases; unmatched junction bases: 3. The CDR3 reads CASSFSGRDTGELFF. Written as DNA, the CDR3 is TGTGCCAGCAGTTTTTCCGGGAGGGACACCGGGGAGCTGTTTTTT.

The chain uses TRBV4-1 and TRBJ1-1; D gene uncertain. CDR1 is MGHRA and CDR2 is YSYEKL in the germline V gene. The CDR3 totals 16 residues. Trimming left V 4 bases short and J 3 bases short, with 18 bases between. The CDR3: CASSPEDLKWDTEAFF. CDR3 nucleotides: TGCGCCAGCAGCCCGGAGGACCTGAAGTGGGACACTGAAGCTTTCTTT.

The chain couples TRBV5-1 to TRBJ2-7; 9 bases agree with TRBD2. The germline V gene has CDR1 SGHRS and CDR2 YFSETQ. This CDR3 has 16 amino acids. The V segment lost 3 bases and the J segment 3 bases; nucleotides outside the gene matches: 10. CDR3 nucleotide sequence: TGCGCCAGCAGCTCATTTAGCGGGGGTGGGAACTACGAGCAGTACTTC. Residues: CASSSFSGGGNYEQYF.

CDR3 in DNA: TGTGCCAGCAGCTTGGGAGACAGGGCTGACACTGAAGCTTTCTTT. Its protein product is CASSLGDRADTEAFF. The chain combines TRBV7-9 with TRBJ1-1, with TRBD1 matching 7 bases. Germline V gene sequence: CDR1 SEHNR, CDR2 FQNEAQ (reference sequence). The CDR3 spans 15 residues. V dropped 3 bases and J dropped 3; count of bases not matched to a gene: 7.

Here the CDR3 DNA reads TGTGCCAGTAGCTCCCGGACTAGCGGGAGGGAGACCCAGTACTTC. The encoded protein is CASSSRTSGRETQYF. This chain joins TRBV19 and TRBJ2-5; 14 bases are a match to TRBD2. Germline V gene lookup returns CDR1 LNHDA and CDR2 SQIVND (reference sequence). The CDR3 extends over 15 amino acids. The V gene end was trimmed by 6 bases and the J gene end by 5 bases; junction bases not matched to a gene: 5.

V and J are TRBV6-4 and TRBJ2-1, with TRBD1 matching over 10 bases. The CDR3 is made up of 16 amino acids. CDR1 MRHNA and CDR2 SNTAGT come from the germline V gene. V shed 2 bases, J shed 6 bases, and the junction held 7 bases outside the gene matches. This chain's CDR3 is CASSDEGTGDSNEQFF. The CDR3 DNA sequence: TGTGCCAGCAGTGACGAGGGGACAGGGGATTCCAATGAGCAGTTCTTC.

This clone was detected a few times. The chain recombines TRBV9 with TRBJ2-7; TRBD1 aligns across 10 bases. The CDR3 totals 15 residues. Trimming removed 3 bases from V and 2 bases from J; junction bases left unmatched: 5. Per germline, CDR1 SGDLS and CDR2 YYNGEE. Written as DNA, the CDR3 is TGTGCCAGCAGCGCACCGGGACAGGGGACCTACGAGCAGTACTTC. As protein: CASSAPGQGTYEQYF.

The rearrangement uses TRBV11-2 and TRBJ1-1; D remains ambiguous. Germline V gene lookup returns CDR1 SGHAT and CDR2 FQNNGV. CDR3 length: 13 amino acids. V was clipped by 6 bases and J by 4 bases, with 12 bases between them. Written as DNA, the CDR3 is TGTGCCAGCAGTTACCGAGGCGGCACTGAAGCTTTCTTT. Residues: CASSYRGGTEAFF.

This chain joins TRBV10-3 and TRBJ1-6, with 7 bases identical to TRBD1. This CDR3 contains 16 residues. Trimming cost V 4 bases and J 5 bases; bases outside gene matches: 8. The germline gives CDR1 ENHRY, CDR2 SYGVKD. The CDR3 is CAISGDRAKNNSPLHF. The CDR3 nucleotides are TGTGCCATCAGTGGCGACAGGGCTAAAAATAATTCACCCCTCCACTTT.